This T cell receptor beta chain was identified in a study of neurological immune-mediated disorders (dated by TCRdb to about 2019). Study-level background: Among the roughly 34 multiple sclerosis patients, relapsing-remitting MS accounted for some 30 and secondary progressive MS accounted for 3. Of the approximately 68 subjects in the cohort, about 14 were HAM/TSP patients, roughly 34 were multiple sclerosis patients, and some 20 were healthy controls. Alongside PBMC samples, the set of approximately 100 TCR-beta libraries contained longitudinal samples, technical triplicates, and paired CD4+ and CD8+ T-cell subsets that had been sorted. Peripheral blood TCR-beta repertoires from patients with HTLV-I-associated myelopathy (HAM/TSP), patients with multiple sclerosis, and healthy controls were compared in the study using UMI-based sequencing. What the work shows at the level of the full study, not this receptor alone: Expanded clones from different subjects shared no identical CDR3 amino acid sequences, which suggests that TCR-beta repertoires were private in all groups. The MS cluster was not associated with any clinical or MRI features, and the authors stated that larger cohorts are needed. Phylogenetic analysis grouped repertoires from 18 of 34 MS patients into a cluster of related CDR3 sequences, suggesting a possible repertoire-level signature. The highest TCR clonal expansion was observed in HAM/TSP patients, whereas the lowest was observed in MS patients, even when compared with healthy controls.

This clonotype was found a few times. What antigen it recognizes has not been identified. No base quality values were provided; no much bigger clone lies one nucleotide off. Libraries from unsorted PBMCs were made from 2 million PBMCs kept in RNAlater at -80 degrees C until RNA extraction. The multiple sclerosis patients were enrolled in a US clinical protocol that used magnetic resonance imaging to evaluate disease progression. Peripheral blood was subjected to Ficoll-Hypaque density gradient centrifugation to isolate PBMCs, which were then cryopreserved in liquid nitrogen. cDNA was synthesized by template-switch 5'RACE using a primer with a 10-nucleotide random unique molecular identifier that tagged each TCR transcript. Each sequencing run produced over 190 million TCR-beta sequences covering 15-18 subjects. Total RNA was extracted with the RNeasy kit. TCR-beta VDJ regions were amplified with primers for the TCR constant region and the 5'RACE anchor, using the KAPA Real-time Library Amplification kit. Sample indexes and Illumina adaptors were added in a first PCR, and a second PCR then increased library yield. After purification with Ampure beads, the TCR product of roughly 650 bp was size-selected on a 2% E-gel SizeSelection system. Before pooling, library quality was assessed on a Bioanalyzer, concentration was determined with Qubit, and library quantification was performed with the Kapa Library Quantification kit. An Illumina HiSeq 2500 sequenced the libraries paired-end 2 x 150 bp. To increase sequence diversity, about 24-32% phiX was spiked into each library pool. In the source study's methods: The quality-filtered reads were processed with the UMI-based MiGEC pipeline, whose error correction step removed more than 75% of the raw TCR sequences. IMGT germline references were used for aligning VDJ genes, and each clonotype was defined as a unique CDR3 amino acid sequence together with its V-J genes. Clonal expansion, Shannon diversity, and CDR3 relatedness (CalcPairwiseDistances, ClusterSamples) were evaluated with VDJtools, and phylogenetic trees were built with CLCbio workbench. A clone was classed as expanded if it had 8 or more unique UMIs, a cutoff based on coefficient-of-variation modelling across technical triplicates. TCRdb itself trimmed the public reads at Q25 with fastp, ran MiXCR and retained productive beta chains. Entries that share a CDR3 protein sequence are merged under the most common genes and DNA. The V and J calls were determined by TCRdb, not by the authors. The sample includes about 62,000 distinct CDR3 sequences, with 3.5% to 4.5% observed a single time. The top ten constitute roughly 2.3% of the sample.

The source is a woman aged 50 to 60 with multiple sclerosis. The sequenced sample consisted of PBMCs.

The nucleotide sequence reads as follows: TGCGCCAGCAGCGACTCCCCGGGACAGGGCTCTGCTTTCTTT. This gives the protein CASSDSPGQGSAFF. Recombination linked TRBV5-1 to TRBJ1-1; 9 central bases correspond to TRBD1. The CDR3 has 14 amino acids, counting the end cysteine and phenylalanine. Left in the record is the CDR3 DNA by itself, 42 bases read in frame from the first base. Trimmed from V: 4 bases; trimmed from J: 11 bases; junction bases lacking a gene match: 12. Based on the germline V gene, the CDR1 and CDR2 sequences are SGHRS and YFSETQ.